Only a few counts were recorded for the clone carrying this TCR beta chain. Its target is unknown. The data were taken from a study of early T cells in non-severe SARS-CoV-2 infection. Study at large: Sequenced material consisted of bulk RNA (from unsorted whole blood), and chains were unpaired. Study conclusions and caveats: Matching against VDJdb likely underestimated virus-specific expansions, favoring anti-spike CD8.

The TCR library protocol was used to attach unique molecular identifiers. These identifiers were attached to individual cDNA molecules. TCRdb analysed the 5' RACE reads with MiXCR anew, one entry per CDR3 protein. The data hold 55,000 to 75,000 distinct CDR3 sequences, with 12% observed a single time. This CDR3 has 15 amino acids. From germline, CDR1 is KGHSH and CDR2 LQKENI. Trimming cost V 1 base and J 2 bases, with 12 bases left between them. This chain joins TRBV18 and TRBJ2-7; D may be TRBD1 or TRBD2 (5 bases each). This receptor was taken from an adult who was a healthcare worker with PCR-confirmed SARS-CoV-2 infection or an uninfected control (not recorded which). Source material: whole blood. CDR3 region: CASSPQGTATYEQYF. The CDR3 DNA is TGTGCCAGCTCACCACAGGGGACGGCGACCTACGAGCAGTACTTC.